This TCR beta chain is from a study of blood T cell repertoires in COVID-19. Study-wide context: Samples taken during acute and convalescent COVID-19 were collected in the United States, Italy and Spain. Sources were T cells, B-cell-depleted T cells, or PBMCs; the material itself was cDNA or gDNA.

It was during active infection that Seattle patients were enrolled and then longitudinally followed. The CDR3 contains 15 residues. Per the germline V gene, CDR1 is SEHNR and CDR2 is FQNEAQ (reference sequence). Trimming cost V 5 bases and J 7 bases; bases outside gene matches: 12. Authors' methods: The assay estimated nucleated cells by amplifying reference gene primers. Libraries were prepared by immunoSEQ multiplex PCR; TCRdb keeps only in-frame clonotypes and omits some of them. That table gives V, J and clone size, and the DNA gave D and trimming. Of about 350,000 clones listed, about 88% are singletons.

This chain joins TRBV7-9 and TRBJ2-3, with TRBD1 matching over 7 bases. The source of this sequence is a woman between 70 and 85 years old with COVID-19, enrolled during active disease. What was sequenced was peripheral blood. This chain's CDR3 is CASSPSTGLGNTQYF. CDR3 nucleotides: TGTGCCAGCAGCCCTTCGACAGGGTTAGGAAATACGCAGTATTTT.